Below are 21 T cell receptor beta chains sequenced from a single sample in a study of patients and donors after allogeneic stem cell transplantation. Each CDR3 protein is one row after TCRdb ran MiXCR on the RT-PCR reads. Here the sample spans approximately 200,000 distinct CDR3 sequences, 14% being singletons. Sequenced input: blood, either unsorted or a sorted T cell fraction (not recorded which). The receptor source for this set is a human donor who was either an allogeneic HSCT recipient or a stem cell or donor lymphocyte infusion donor (not recorded which). It is not recorded whose cells these are; they may come from a transplant donor.

This clonotype has just a few counts. J is TRBJ1-4 and V is TRBV5-1; 12 nucleotides agree with TRBD1. CDR3 size: 17 residues. V lost 0 bases to trimming and J lost 8 bases; unmatched junction nucleotides: 8. The germline CDR1 and CDR2 sequences are SGHRS and YFSETQ. CDR3 loop: CASSLVGTGGLGEKLFF. As DNA, the CDR3 is TGCGCCAGCAGCTTGGTGGGGACAGGGGGCCTCGGGGAAAAACTGTTTTTT.

In nucleotides, the CDR3 is TGTGCCAGCATATCCCGGGACAGGGTGACTTTCTTT. Protein sequence: CASISRDRVTFF. This chain connects TRBV6-2 or TRBV6-3 to TRBJ1-1; 9 bases are shared with TRBD1. Germline trimming cut 7 bases from V and 12 bases from J; bases unmatched to any gene: 9. The CDR3 sequence is 12 residues long. Looked up from germline, CDR1 is MNHEY and CDR2 is SVGEGT.

There are a few counts of this clonotype. The CDR3 sequence: CSARDAGRASTDTQYF. CDR3 sequence (DNA): TGCAGTGCTAGAGACGCCGGGAGGGCTTCTACAGATACGCAGTATTTT. This chain links TRBV20-1 with TRBJ2-3; 8 bases line up with TRBD2. The germline V gene encodes CDR1 DFQATT and CDR2 SNEGSKA (reference sequence). With V trimmed by 0 bases and J by 3 bases, 8 bases remained unmatched. This CDR3 contains 16 residues.

V usage is TRBV6-2 or TRBV6-3 and J usage is TRBJ2-7; D is undetermined. Germline V gene lookup returns CDR1 MNHEY and CDR2 SVGEGT. Trimming cost V 8 bases and J 1 base, with 9 bases left between them. The CDR3 covers 12 residues. CDR3 in DNA: TGTGCCAGCCTAGACCGTTCCTACGAGCAGTACTTC. Protein sequence: CASLDRSYEQYF.

This clonotype was found a few times. This chain links TRBV10-2 with TRBJ1-5; no definite D call. This CDR3 has 12 amino acids. Germline CDR1 is WSHSY and CDR2 is SAAADI. V gave up 3 bases and J gave up 3 bases, with 3 bases separating them. CDR3 sequence (DNA): TGCGCCAGCAGTGACCACAATCAGCCCCAGCATTTT. This translates into CASSDHNQPQHF.

The CDR3 is CASSPGLAGRETQYF. CDR3 nucleotides: TGTGCCAGCAGCCCGGGACTAGCCGGTCGAGAGACCCAGTACTTC. The rearrangement uses TRBV7-2 and TRBJ2-5; 9 nucleotides agree with TRBD2. Per the germline V gene, CDR1 is SGHTA and CDR2 is FQGNSA. V lost 5 bases, J lost 4 bases, and 8 bases stayed unmatched. CDR3 length: 15 residues.

In this sample, this clonotype turned up many times. The J gene is TRBJ1-1, the V gene TRBV5-1, with a tentative D call TRBD1 (6 bases). V gave up 1 base and J gave up 0 bases, with 10 bases separating them. Per the germline V gene, CDR1 is SGHRS and CDR2 is YFSETQ. The CDR3 is 15 amino acids. The CDR3 loop reads CASSLFGGLNTEAFF. The DNA for the CDR3 is TGCGCCAGCAGCTTGTTTGGGGGGCTGAACACTGAAGCTTTCTTT.

In its sample, this clonotype was seen many times. This chain uses TRBV2 with TRBJ2-1; TRBD1 might be the D (6 bases). Germline V gene lookup returns CDR1 SNHLY and CDR2 FYNNEI. CDR3 length: 16 residues. Trimming removed 4 bases from V and 2 bases from J, with 15 bases in between. The CDR3 nucleotides read TGTGCCAGCAGTGGGGTCAGGGGTCGCCCCTACAATGAGCAGTTCTTC. Translating gives CASSGVRGRPYNEQFF.

This clonotype was detected ten times or more. The chain is built from TRBV4-2 and TRBJ2-2; 8 nucleotides line up with TRBD2. Germline V gene sequence: CDR1 LGHNA, CDR2 YNFKEQ. The V and J ends lost 1 base and 6 bases, in that order; junction bases with no gene match: 4. CDR3 length: 15 residues. The CDR3 spells CASSQAVSGAGELFF. DNA for the CDR3: TGTGCCAGCAGCCAAGCAGTTAGCGGGGCCGGGGAGCTGTTTTTT.

This clonotype was recorded at least ten times. The chain combines TRBV20-1 with TRBJ1-2, with 9 bases matching TRBD1. Germline V gene sequence: CDR1 DFQATT, CDR2 SNEGSKA (reference sequence). The CDR3 spans 15 residues. Trimming cost V 6 bases and J 6 bases; bases outside gene matches: 14. The CDR3, as DNA: TGCAGTGCCCGAGGCGGACAGGGGACGGTGAATGGCTACACCTTC. Its translation: CSARGGQGTVNGYTF.

The J gene is TRBJ1-2, the V gene TRBV4-3; 9 nucleotides match TRBD1. CDR3 length: 15 amino acids. Trimming at V came to 4 bases and at J to 4 bases, leaving 7 bases not matched to a gene. The germline gives CDR1 LGHNA, CDR2 YSLEER. The CDR3 DNA reads as TGCGCCAGCAGCCGACAGACAGGGGGAAGCTATGGCTACACCTTC. It codes for CASSRQTGGSYGYTF.

V and J are TRBV19 and TRBJ1-4, with TRBD1 matching over 7 bases. The CDR3 consists of 15 residues. Germline loops: CDR1 LNHDA, CDR2 SQIVND (reference sequence). Germline trimming cut 6 bases from V and 7 bases from J; bases unmatched to any gene: 11. CDR3 region: CASRGGTDRVEKLFF. The CDR3 nucleotides are TGTGCCAGTAGAGGAGGGACAGATCGAGTTGAAAAACTGTTTTTT.

This clonotype turned up a few times. V is TRBV4-1 and J is TRBJ1-5, with TRBD1 as a possible D gene (6 bases). The germline V gene encodes CDR1 MGHRA and CDR2 YSYEKL. The germline V and J ends were trimmed by 1 base and 7 bases, with 17 bases remaining between them. The CDR3 contains 16 residues. CDR3 bases: TGCGCCAGCAGCCAAGTATTCGGGGGGCAAGAGCAGCCCCAGCATTTT. Amino acids: CASSQVFGGQEQPQHF.

This clonotype has more than one count but fewer than ten. The chain links TRBV12-3 or TRBV12-4 to TRBJ1-5; D is perhaps TRBD1 (5 bases). The CDR3 has 18 amino acids. V lost 6 bases and J 4 bases, leaving 25 bases between the germline ends. The CDR3 is CASRHNTPGRWGNQPQHF. CDR3 DNA: TGTGCCAGCAGACACAACACCCCGGGACGTTGGGGGAATCAGCCCCAGCATTTT.

This clonotype has only a few counts. The V and J genes are TRBV5-1 and TRBJ1-4; a weak D match, TRBD1 (5 bases). The germline V gene encodes CDR1 SGHRS and CDR2 YFSETQ. CDR3 length: 17 amino acids. Trimming removed 0 bases from V and 0 bases from J, with 12 bases in between. The CDR3 region has the DNA TGCGCCAGCAGCTTGGAGGGGACTCCTGCAACTAATGAAAAACTGTTTTTT. This translates into CASSLEGTPATNEKLFF.

This clonotype was seen repeatedly, ten times or more. J is TRBJ2-7 and V is TRBV11-2; 13 nucleotides match TRBD2. The CDR3 totals 17 residues. J lost 6 bases, V lost 0 bases, and 8 bases had no gene match. Germline CDR1 and CDR2: SGHAT and FQNNGV. For the CDR3, the DNA is TGTGCCAGCAGCTTAGAAGTACTAGCGGGAGGGTCTCGCGAGCAGTACTTC. Amino acids: CASSLEVLAGGSREQYF.

The chain uses TRBV4-3 and TRBJ2-3, with D maybe TRBD2 (6 bases). The CDR3 is 15 amino acids. From germline, CDR1 is LGHNA and CDR2 YSLEER. Deletions cut 1 base from V and 3 bases from J, with 11 bases between. Written as DNA, the CDR3 is TGCGCCAGCAGCCAAGCGGGGGAGGAAACAGATACGCAGTATTTT. Translated: CASSQAGEETDTQYF.

V and J are TRBV11-2 and TRBJ2-7; D gene unclear. Trimming took off 2 bases at V and 6 bases at J, with 14 bases between the two ends. The CDR3 runs to 14 residues. Germline CDR1 is SGHAT and CDR2 is FQNNGV. CDR3 region: CASSLQVRVVEQYF. The CDR3 coding sequence is TGTGCCAGCAGCTTACAGGTTCGGGTCGTCGAGCAGTACTTC.

A few counts support this clonotype. The chain joins TRBV2 to TRBJ1-2, with 7 nucleotides matching TRBD1. Germline lookup yields CDR1 SNHLY and CDR2 FYNNEI. CDR3 length: 15 amino acids. J lost 8 bases, V lost 5 bases, and 14 bases had no gene match. CDR3 sequence reads: CASSLTTGLDSGYTF. The DNA for the CDR3 is TGTGCCAGCAGTTTAACGACAGGGTTGGATTCGGGCTACACCTTC. Full variable domain (rest looked up from reference TRBV2 and TRBJ1-2): EPEVTQTPSHQVTQMGQEVILRCVPISNHLYFYWYRQILGQKVEFLVSFYNNEISEKSEIFDDQFSVERPDGSNFTLKIRSTKLEDSAMYFCASSLTTGLDSGYTFGSGTRLTVV.

This clonotype has ten or more counts. The V gene is TRBV6-6, the J gene TRBJ1-2, with 7 bases aligning to TRBD1. The CDR3 has 12 amino acids. The V segment lost 6 bases and the J segment 5 bases; nucleotides outside the gene matches: 3. In germline, CDR1 is MNHNY, CDR2 SVGAGI (reference sequence). The CDR3 coding sequence is TGTGCCAGCAGGACAGGGTCATATGGCTACACCTTC. It translates to CASRTGSYGYTF.

This clonotype was counted ten times or more. The CDR3 loop is CASLIAGGHQETQYF. The CDR3 coding sequence is TGCGCCAGCTTGATAGCGGGAGGACACCAAGAGACCCAGTACTTC. The J gene is TRBJ2-5, the V gene TRBV5-1, with 10 bases fitting TRBD2. CDR1 and CDR2 from the germline V gene are SGHRS and YFSETQ. CDR3 length: 15 residues. V shed 7 bases, J shed 0 bases, and the junction held 6 bases outside the gene matches.